The present T cell receptor beta chain was sequenced within a study of identical twins. General study findings and limits: Within twin pairs, the out-of-frame alpha sequences they shared showed excess low generation probability. Part of the zero-insertion signal could reflect confounding by invariant MAIT and iNKT cells.

Notes on this clonotype: Its specificity is unknown.

Each cDNA held unique molecular identifiers, and template switching gave it a universal primer site. One entry per CDR3 protein, called by TCRdb with MiXCR from the 5' RACE reads. Of around 550,000 distinct CDR3 sequences in the sample, roughly 15% were seen once. Per germline, CDR1 SGHAT and CDR2 FQNNGV. V trimming: 4 bases; J trimming: 5 bases; junction bases outside the gene matches: 7. The CDR3 is 17 residues long. The sample was also reused in another study, on yellow fever vaccine responses in identical twins.

This sequence joins TRBV11-2 and TRBJ2-1; 14 positions match TRBD2. Sequencing was done on a sample of CD4+ T cells sorted from blood. The sequence came from a woman aged 18-35 years in good health. The CDR3 DNA follows: TGTGCCAGCAGCTCCAGGACTAGCGGGAGGAAAAACAATGAGCAGTTCTTC. Residues: CASSSRTSGRKNNEQFF. The entire variable domain, with the rest obtained from reference TRBV11-2 and TRBJ2-1, is as follows: EAGVAQSPRYKIIEKRQSVAFWCNPISGHATLYWYQQILGQGPKLLIQFQNNGVVDDSQLPKDRFSAERLKGVDSTLKIQPAKLEDSAVYLCASSSRTSGRKNNEQFFGPGTRLTVL.